This entry features one T cell receptor (beta chain) sequence. Antigen: not known. Libraries were prepared by immunoSEQ multiplex PCR; TCRdb keeps only in-frame clonotypes and omits some of them. The sample lists more than 550,000 clones; around 92% were seen once. The CDR3 extends over 16 amino acids. Trimming removed 5 bases at V and 3 bases at J, with 16 bases between. Germline loops: CDR1 MDHEN, CDR2 SYDVKM. The sample comes from a study of shared clonotypes between healthy human individuals. About the research overall: Donors, aged 18 to 49, were a couple of women and a few men.

CD8 cells classed as naive were CD45RO-negative and positively selected for CCR7, excluding terminally differentiated effector memory CD45RA+ cells. Study-wide results and limits: In the sorted subsets, rarefaction showed sequencing was incomplete despite large depth.

The TCR was taken from a man aged 30 to 39 in good health. This chain links TRBV28 with TRBJ2-2, with D perhaps matching TRBD2 (5 bases). Sequencing was carried out using naive CD8+ T cells sorted from blood. CDR3: CASSQNPGVDTGELFF. The CDR3, as DNA: TGTGCCAGCAGTCAAAACCCCGGGGTTGACACCGGGGAGCTGTTTTTT.